The rows below give T cell receptor beta chains drawn from one sample of a study of T cell responses to AZD1222 COVID-19 vaccine. Data came from immunoSEQ multiplex PCR; TCRdb stores just in-frame clones and leaves some out. The sample shows 100,000 to 120,000 clones, about 90% of them seen only once. Specimen: peripheral blood, collected 28 days after the second AZD1222 dose. The receptor set was obtained from an adult who received the AZD1222 COVID-19 vaccine. CDR3s include the opening cysteine and the closing phenylalanine or tryptophan. Each record gives: CDR3 protein, V gene.

CASSSSGYEGYGYTF	TRBV6-5
CASSVAPGGSYEQYF	TRBV9
CASSLSSNYGYTF	TRBV28
CASSLQDMNTEAFF	TRBV7-9
CASSPPSGQGSGEKLFF	TRBV4-1
CASISRGGGFQPQHF	TRBV19
CASSGAKNIQYF	TRBV27
CASSLVVSSGGTDTQYF	TRBV5-6
CASRSGQGYGYTF	TRBV28
CASSFLPGGHEAFF	TRBV5-1
CSASGLRRNEKLFF	TRBV20-1
CASSLVGQGSTDTQYF	TRBV5-1
CASSQGALNYGYTF	TRBV28
CASSERVLRYGYTF	TRBV2
CASSLDRGQGEQFF	TRBV5-1
CASSPGNEGGGYTF	TRBV5-1
CAIRGSGQAFTDSGNTIYF	TRBV10-3
CASKNRVYAGELFF	TRBV27
CASSPGEVNRDIQYF	TRBV3-1/TRBV3-2
CASRSRQGTDYGYTF	TRBV18
CASSLTVRGSGYTF	TRBV27
CASSLTTGDSSSPLHF	TRBV5-1
CASSYLAGGIEQYF	TRBV6-5
CASSWTENSPLHF	TRBV7-6
CASRSGSTYEQYF	TRBV6-5
CASSLAGSNQPQHF	TRBV5-5
CASSLGSTDTQYF	TRBV5-1
CASSALSSATLDTQYF	TRBV9
CASSLRSSGANVLTF	TRBV7-9
CASSLQGSPYGTQYF	TRBV7-8
CASSPFPGDYGYTF	TRBV14
CASSRSATDTQYF	TRBV5-1
CASGTELSYNSPLHF	TRBV7-2
CASSEQGATNEKLFF	TRBV5-1
CASSQTSWLAGGNTGELFF	TRBV3-1/TRBV3-2
CASSVGGNRGNTEAFF	TRBV9
CASSQEGTHKLFF	TRBV3-1/TRBV3-2
CASSLMGDDYGYTF	TRBV5-1
CASTLGGGETQYF	TRBV7-8
CASSYVEGGYTF	TRBV6-6
CASSLYGGGPDTQYF	TRBV7-9
CASSITGLGEKLFF	TRBV19
CASTRTPPLHF	TRBV19
CASTQRPQETQYF	TRBV28
CASSQDRNTGELFF	TRBV3-1/TRBV3-2
CASSLQVGVTNEQFF	TRBV9
CASSQGTYNEQFF	TRBV4-1
CASSRGWEQGATEAFF	TRBV7-9
CASSDWGQGNTGELFF	TRBV25-1
CASSIRPVQHSPLHF	TRBV19
CASSLSRGGNQPQHF	TRBV27
CSVEVRGAGFRNEQYF	TRBV29-1
CASSILLGQTNYGYTF	TRBV19
CASSWGPGRDTEAFF	TRBV7-2
CATSGGSSLNEQFF	TRBV24-1
CAISPTSGVGETQYF	TRBV10-3
CASSRTSTSGRDTDTQYF	TRBV5-5
CASSIVSAGELFF	TRBV19
CSVVNTEAFF	TRBV29-1
CASSLAGEAETQYF	TRBV5-1